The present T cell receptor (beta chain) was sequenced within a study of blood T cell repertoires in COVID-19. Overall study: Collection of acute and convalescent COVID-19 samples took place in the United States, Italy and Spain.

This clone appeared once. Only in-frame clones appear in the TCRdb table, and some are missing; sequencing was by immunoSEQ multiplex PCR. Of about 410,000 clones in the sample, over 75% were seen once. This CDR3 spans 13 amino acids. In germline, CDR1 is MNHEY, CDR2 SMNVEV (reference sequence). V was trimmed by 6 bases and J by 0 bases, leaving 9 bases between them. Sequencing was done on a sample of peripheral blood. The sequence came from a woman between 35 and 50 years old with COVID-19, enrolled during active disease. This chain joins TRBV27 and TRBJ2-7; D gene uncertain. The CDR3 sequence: CASRVFSSYEQYF. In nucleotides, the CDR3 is TGTGCCAGCAGGGTCTTCAGCTCCTACGAGCAGTACTTC.